The 28 T cell receptor beta chains below all came from one sample that was sequenced in a study of T cells after yellow fever vaccination. TCRdb re-derived calls from the 5' RACE reads in MiXCR, one entry per CDR3 protein. In the table there are 300,000 to 350,000 distinct CDR3 sequences, approximately 4.3% of which are singletons. The material sequenced was PBMCs, taken 15 days after the yellow fever booster vaccination. The receptors shown here come from a man aged 18 to 29 who received the YFV17D yellow fever vaccine.

This clonotype was seen ten or more times. V usage is TRBV20-1 and J usage is TRBJ2-1; no definite D call. Per the germline V gene, CDR1 is DFQATT and CDR2 is SNEGSKA (reference sequence). Trimming took off 2 bases at V and 0 bases at J, with 11 bases between the two ends. The CDR3 is made up of 15 amino acids. DNA for the CDR3: TGCAGTGCTAGAAGCTCGTTCAGCTCCTACAATGAGCAGTTCTTC. It is translated as CSARSSFSSYNEQFF.

Only a few counts were recorded for this clonotype. The chain combines TRBV7-9 with TRBJ1-2; D unresolved. Trimming pared 4 bases from V and 8 bases from J, leaving 17 bases between. The length of the CDR3 is 14 residues. The V gene's germline CDR1 is SEHNR and CDR2 FQNEAQ (reference sequence). CDR3 bases: TGTGCCAGCAGCTCAGACATGGAGATCTTCGGCTACACCTTC. Translating gives CASSSDMEIFGYTF.

This clonotype has ten or more counts. The chain couples TRBV7-9 to TRBJ2-5, with D hard to call. Per the germline V gene, CDR1 is SEHNR and CDR2 is FQNEAQ (reference sequence). The CDR3 runs to 12 residues. V dropped 2 bases and J dropped 4 bases, with 5 bases sitting between them. As DNA, the CDR3 is TGTGCCAGCAGCTTAAATCTAGAGACCCAGTACTTC. This sequence encodes CASSLNLETQYF. Full variable domain (missing parts from reference TRBV7-9 and TRBJ2-5): DTGVSQNPRHKITKRGQNVTFRCDPISEHNRLYWYRQTLGQGPEFLTYFQNEAQLEKSRLLSDRFSAERPKGSFSTLEIQRTEQGDSAMYLCASSLNLETQYFGPGTRLLVL.

The chain is built from TRBV3-1 and TRBJ2-5, with D maybe TRBD1 (6 bases). V lost 3 bases, J lost 4 bases, and 15 bases lay in between. The CDR3 contains 15 residues. The germline gives CDR1 LGHDT, CDR2 YNNKEL (reference sequence). The CDR3 nucleotides are TGTGCCAGCAGCCATGTTCGTGGGGGCGGAGAGACCCAGTACTTC. It specifies CASSHVRGGGETQYF.

This chain links TRBV19 with TRBJ2-5; 7 bases map to TRBD1. CDR3 length equals 13 residues. Germline assignment: CDR1 LNHDA and CDR2 SQIVND (reference sequence). With 10 bases clipped from V and 2 bases from J, the junction kept 7 bases outside the gene matches. CDR3 residues: CATRQGSQETQYF. The CDR3 nucleotides are TGTGCCACCAGACAGGGAAGTCAAGAGACCCAGTACTTC.

This chain joins TRBV6-2 or TRBV6-3 and TRBJ2-6, with 7 bases that match TRBD1. The CDR3 contains 13 residues. V lost 8 bases, J lost 2 bases, and 0 bases stayed unmatched. The germline CDR1 and CDR2 sequences are MNHEY and SVGEGT. The CDR3 region has the DNA TGTGCCAGCGGGACAGCTGGGGCCAACGTCCTGACTTTC. Translation gives CASGTAGANVLTF.

In this sample, this clonotype turned up many times. The chain uses TRBV6-5 and TRBJ1-2, with TRBD1 matching over 11 bases. V lost 6 bases and J lost 0; bases outside the gene matches: 12. Per the germline V gene, CDR1 is MNHEY and CDR2 is SVGAGI. The CDR3 spans 18 residues. Here the CDR3 reads CASRDRPGTGGANYGYTF. As DNA, the CDR3 is TGTGCCAGCAGGGACCGTCCCGGGACAGGGGGAGCTAACTATGGCTACACCTTC.

In this sample, this clonotype turned up many times. This rearrangement joins TRBV10-3 to TRBJ2-5; D not resolved. This CDR3 has 13 amino acids. V lost 11 bases, J lost 3 bases, and 16 bases lay in between. Germline CDR1 and CDR2: ENHRY and SYGVKD. The CDR3 DNA reads TGTGCCTCCACCGCCTATCTGGAAGAGACCCAGTACTTC. Amino acid sequence: CASTAYLEETQYF.

This clonotype was seen more than once but under ten times. This chain's CDR3 is CSASRRGEQYF. CDR3 sequence (DNA): TGCAGTGCTTCCCGCCGGGGCGAGCAGTACTTC. The chain carries TRBV20-1 and TRBJ2-7; tentatively, D is TRBD2 (5 bases). The germline V gene encodes CDR1 DFQATT and CDR2 SNEGSKA (reference sequence). There are 11 residues in the CDR3. V lost 5 bases to trimming and J lost 6 bases, with 11 bases between them.

This chain uses TRBV19 with TRBJ1-2; 8 bases line up with TRBD1. The CDR3 totals 14 residues. Losses at the gene ends were 4 bases for V and 5 bases for J; bases not matched to a gene: 6. Looked up from germline, CDR1 is LNHDA and CDR2 is SQIVND (reference sequence). The CDR3 DNA reads as TGTGCCAGTAGTAACGAGAGACAGGGGTATGGCTACACCTTC. It specifies CASSNERQGYGYTF.

The chain joins TRBV20-1 to TRBJ2-7, with D possibly TRBD1 on 6 matching bases. Trimming pared 5 bases from V and 0 bases from J, leaving 11 bases between. Germline CDR1 DFQATT, CDR2 SNEGSKA (reference sequence). The CDR3 is made up of 13 amino acids. The CDR3 DNA follows: TGCAGTGCTCATTGGGACATCTCCTACGAGCAGTACGTC. It translates to CSAHWDISYEQYV.

There are many counts of this clonotype. The chain joins TRBV4-2 to TRBJ2-5; D is undetermined. The ends were cut back, 1 base at V and 0 bases at J, with 6 bases in the middle. This CDR3 has 14 amino acids. Germline V CDR1 and CDR2: LGHNA, YNFKEQ. DNA for the CDR3: TGTGCCAGCAGCCAAGCCATTAACCAAGAGACCCAGTACTTC. Its protein product is CASSQAINQETQYF.

This chain links TRBV25-1 with TRBJ2-3; TRBD1 agrees at 7 bases. The CDR3 totals 15 residues. Looked up from germline, CDR1 is MGHDK and CDR2 is SYGVNS. Trimming cost V 1 base and J 1 base; bases outside gene matches: 2. CDR3 in DNA: TGTGCCAGCAGTGAATGGCAGGGGGGCACAGATACGCAGTATTTT. Translating it yields CASSEWQGGTDTQYF.

This clonotype was detected many times. The J gene is TRBJ2-4, the V gene TRBV4-1; a weak D match, TRBD2 (5 bases). The germline gives CDR1 MGHRA, CDR2 YSYEKL. Trimming left V 3 bases short and J 2 bases short, with 8 bases between. This CDR3 contains 14 residues. The CDR3 here is CASSQRVSKNIQYF. For the CDR3, the DNA is TGCGCCAGCAGCCAGAGGGTATCCAAAAACATTCAGTACTTC.

In this sample, this clonotype turned up many times. This sequence joins TRBV20-1 and TRBJ2-2; 7 bases fit TRBD2. With V trimmed by 5 bases and J by 7 bases, 10 bases remained unmatched. The CDR3 spans 14 residues. Germline V gene data show CDR1 as DFQATT and CDR2 as SNEGSKA (reference sequence). CDR3 coding DNA: TGCAGTGCTCCTCCCCGGTGGGGGGGCGGGGAGCTGTTTTTT. This encodes CSAPPRWGGGELFF.

In its sample, this clonotype was seen a few times. The rearrangement links TRBV27 to TRBJ1-1, with D possibly TRBD1 on 6 matching bases. Germline CDR1 and CDR2: MNHEY and SMNVEV (reference sequence). The CDR3 has 12 amino acids. The ends were cut back, 5 bases at V and 8 bases at J, with 12 bases in the middle. In nucleotides, the CDR3 is TGTGCCAGCAGTCCGTACGGGACAGAAGCTTTCTTT. It encodes CASSPYGTEAFF.

This clonotype was detected many times. V and J are TRBV12-3 or TRBV12-4 and TRBJ2-3; 8 bases align to TRBD2. The length of the CDR3 is 15 residues. The junction had 6 bases not matched to a gene; V was cut back by 4 bases and J by 3 bases. This CDR3 reads CASSYTSGGTDTQYF. CDR3 in DNA: TGTGCCAGCAGTTACACCAGCGGGGGTACAGATACGCAGTATTTT.

This chain connects TRBV23-1 to TRBJ2-5; D assignment may be TRBD1 or TRBD2 (5 bases each). TRBV23-1 falls under the ORF class, with uncertain function. The CDR3 runs to 15 residues. V lost 7 bases and J lost 5, with 20 bases in between. CDR3 sequence (DNA): TGCGCCAGCAACGGGGACGAGGGGCCATCGGAGACCCAGTACTTC. Its translation is CASNGDEGPSETQYF.

This chain uses TRBV11-2 with TRBJ2-2; D is unresolved. With 5 bases removed from V and 1 base from J, the gap between germline ends came to 11 bases. Per germline, CDR1 SGHAT and CDR2 FQNNGV. This CDR3 spans 15 amino acids. The CDR3: CASSPNNLNTGELFF. CDR3 nucleotides: TGTGCCAGCAGCCCCAATAACTTGAACACCGGGGAGCTGTTTTTT.

Many counts were recorded for this clonotype. The chain employs TRBV5-1 and TRBJ2-5; the D gene is possibly TRBD1 (6 bases). This CDR3 spans 14 amino acids. The germline V gene encodes CDR1 SGHRS and CDR2 YFSETQ. Trimming took 2 bases from V and 1 from J, leaving 9 bases between them. The CDR3 region has the DNA TGCGCCAGCAGCTTCGGGACACTCCAAGAGACCCAGTACTTC. It translates to CASSFGTLQETQYF.

Ten or more counts support this clonotype. This rearrangement joins TRBV20-1 to TRBJ1-1; 7 bases fit TRBD1. The germline V gene encodes CDR1 DFQATT and CDR2 SNEGSKA (reference sequence). The CDR3 sequence is 16 residues long. V shed 6 bases, J shed 4 bases, and the junction held 17 bases outside the gene matches. CDR3 sequence (DNA): TGCAGTGCAAAACTTACAGGGGACGGTTGCTGCACTGAAGCTTTCTTT. It translates to CSAKLTGDGCCTEAFF.

This clonotype was observed at least ten times. The gene calls are TRBV2 and TRBJ2-2; 8 bases are shared with TRBD2. V gave up 9 bases and J gave up 0 bases; unmatched junction bases: 3. The CDR3 extends over 14 amino acids. Germline V gene lookup returns CDR1 SNHLY and CDR2 FYNNEI. This CDR3 is CASSGLANTGELFF. The CDR3 nucleotides read TGTGCCAGTTCGGGACTAGCGAACACCGGGGAGCTGTTTTTT.

This clonotype has only a few counts. The V gene is TRBV4-3, the J gene TRBJ2-5, with 7 bases aligning to TRBD1. With V trimmed by 7 bases and J by 1 base, 6 bases remained unmatched. The CDR3 is 14 residues long. Germline assignment: CDR1 LGHNA and CDR2 YSLEER. The CDR3 DNA reads TGCGCCAGCATCCTACAGGGGACCCAAGAGACCCAGTACTTC. Translation gives CASILQGTQETQYF.

This clonotype has at least ten counts. The rearrangement joins TRBV5-1 to TRBJ1-2; TRBD1 might be the D (5 bases). This CDR3 spans 14 amino acids. Germline V gives CDR1 SGHRS, CDR2 YFSETQ. Between the trimmed V and J ends, which lost 5 bases and 7 bases, there was a span of 18 bases. The CDR3 region has the DNA TGCGCCAGCAGGCCGGCTGGAGGGGCGGGTGGCTACACCTTC. Its protein product is CASRPAGGAGGYTF. Full variable domain (outside the CDR3, taken from reference TRBV5-1 and TRBJ1-2): KAGVTQTPRYLIKTRGQQVTLSCSPISGHRSVSWYQQTPGQGLQFLFEYFSETQRNKGNFPGRFSGRQFSNSRSEMNVSTLELGDSALYLCASRPAGGAGGYTFGSGTRLTVV.

The chain joins TRBV19 to TRBJ2-7; unclear D gene. The CDR3 has 14 residues. Germline values: CDR1 LNHDA, CDR2 SQIVND (reference sequence). The V and J ends lost 5 bases and 6 bases respectively, with 17 bases between them. Here the CDR3 reads CASSEVAETAEQYF. CDR3 bases: TGTGCCAGTAGTGAGGTGGCTGAGACCGCCGAGCAGTACTTC.

This clonotype was seen at least ten times. This chain joins TRBV7-2 and TRBJ2-3; D not resolved. CDR1 is SGHTA and CDR2 is FQGNSA in the germline V gene. V was cut by 5 bases and J by 5 bases, with 17 bases left in between. This CDR3 is built from 15 residues. This CDR3 reads CASSPTPRVGDTQYF. The CDR3 DNA is TGTGCCAGCAGCCCAACCCCTAGAGTTGGAGATACGCAGTATTTT.

The table lists this clonotype with a few counts. This chain joins TRBV3-1 and TRBJ1-1, with D uncertain. V lost 0 bases to trimming and J lost 7 bases, with 12 bases between them. The germline V gene encodes CDR1 LGHDT and CDR2 YNNKEL (reference sequence). The CDR3 runs to 14 residues. The CDR3 sequence: CASSQDAGGGEAFF. CDR3 DNA: TGTGCCAGCAGCCAAGACGCGGGAGGCGGTGAAGCTTTCTTT.

V and J are TRBV18 and TRBJ1-1; possibly TRBD1 for D (5 bases). Germline CDR1 and CDR2: KGHSH and LQKENI. This CDR3 spans 15 amino acids. Trimming cost V 2 bases and J 4 bases, with 14 bases left between them. CDR3 amino acids: CASSPWSQVSTEAFF. CDR3 coding DNA: TGTGCCAGCTCACCATGGTCACAGGTGTCCACTGAAGCTTTCTTT.